This TCR beta chain was sequenced for a study of T-cell reconstitution after alpha-beta-depleted transplantation in children. Preparation of the TCRbeta library was carried out with unique molecular identifiers. In TCRdb, the PCR reads were re-called with MiXCR into one record per CDR3 protein. The profile shows 440,000 or so distinct CDR3 sequences, over 40% of them singletons. Concerning this clonotype: The antigen is not known.

Trimming shortened V by 0 bases and J by 2 bases, and 11 bases separated the two germline ends. CDR3 size: 15 residues. Germline lookup yields CDR1 LGHNA and CDR2 YNFKEQ. Study conclusions and caveats: From surviving recipient T cells and thymic progenitors came the high day-60 TCRbeta diversity observed in some patients. The origin of alpha-beta T cells about two months after transplant was reportedly several hundred expanded graft clones. A year had passed since transplant, and T-cell counts and diversity by then came mostly from newly produced T cells.

The sequence was collected from a girl between 2 and 10 years old with aplastic anemia, due to receive a stem cell transplant. The J gene is TRBJ2-7, the V gene TRBV4-2; tentatively, D is TRBD1 (7 bases). This specimen consisted of PBMCs, obtained before TCRalphabeta/CD19-depleted stem cell transplant. The CDR3, as DNA: TGTGCCAGCAGCCAAGATCAGGGGGAGGCCTACGAGCAGTACTTC. Translating it yields CASSQDQGEAYEQYF.